A single count supports the clone carrying this T cell receptor (beta chain). Its antigen is not known. A multiplex PCR was run with 60 Vbeta primers and 13 Jbeta primers. Profiled with immunoSEQ multiplex PCR; TCRdb holds only in-frame clones, not every one. The sample consists of 100,000 to 150,000 clones, around 78% of them appearing once. Germline trimming cut 5 bases from V and 0 bases from J; bases unmatched to any gene: 2. Germline values: CDR1 SGHNT, CDR2 YYREEE (reference sequence). The CDR3 is made up of 15 amino acids. This entry is derived from a study of cytomegalovirus exposure and HLA in healthy donors. Notes on the study in general: Analysis performed later found 15,000 or so TCR beta sequences associated with HLA alleles at 0.05 false discovery rate.

The sequence derives from a female donor in good health and CMV-seropositive. The genes are TRBV5-4 and TRBJ2-1; 10 bases match TRBD2. The sequencing sample was made of PBMCs. The CDR3 sequence: CASRSSGSSYNEQFF. Written as DNA, the CDR3 is TGTGCCAGCAGATCTAGCGGGAGCTCCTACAATGAGCAGTTCTTC.